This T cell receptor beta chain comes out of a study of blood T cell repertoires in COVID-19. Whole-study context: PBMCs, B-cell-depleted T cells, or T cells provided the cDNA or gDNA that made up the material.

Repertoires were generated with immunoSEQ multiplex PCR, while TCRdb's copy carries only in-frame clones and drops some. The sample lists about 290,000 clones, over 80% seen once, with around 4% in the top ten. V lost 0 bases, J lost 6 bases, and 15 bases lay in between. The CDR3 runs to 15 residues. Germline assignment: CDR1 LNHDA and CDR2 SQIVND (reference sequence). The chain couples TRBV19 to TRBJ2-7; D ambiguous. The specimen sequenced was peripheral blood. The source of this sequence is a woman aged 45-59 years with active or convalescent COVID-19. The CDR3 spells CASSIDVARWREQYF. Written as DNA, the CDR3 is TGTGCCAGTAGTATAGACGTGGCTAGATGGCGCGAGCAGTACTTC.